This is a list of T cell receptor beta chains from one sample in a study of CD8 T cells in ankylosing spondylitis. TCRdb passed the 5' RACE reads through MiXCR, listing each CDR3 protein once. The table has under 850,000 distinct CDR3 sequences, 15% to 20% seen once. Sequenced: blood, either unsorted or a sorted T cell fraction (not recorded which). Receptor source: a male donor with ankylosing spondylitis. Each CDR3 is given with its conserved first and last residue. A D gene is named only where the DNA matches it firmly. Rows may omit the clone size; those that give it use once, few, many or a size class.

TRBV6-5	15	few	TRBJ2-2	-	CASSSPGQGTGELFF	TGTGCCAGCAGTTCGCCGGGACAAGGCACCGGGGAGCTGTTTTTT
TRBV12-3/TRBV12-4	16	-	TRBJ1-4	-	CASTLLGPLTIEKLFF	TGTGCCAGCACCCTCCTGGGGCCTCTGACCATTGAAAAACTGTTTTTT
TRBV7-3	15	-	TRBJ2-7	-	CASSPSGGPAYEQYF	TGTGCCAGCAGCCCTTCTGGGGGACCTGCCTACGAGCAGTACTTC
TRBV6-2/TRBV6-3	16	once	TRBJ2-4	-	CASTPLGALAKNIQYF	TGTGCCAGCACTCCCTTGGGGGCCCTAGCCAAAAACATTCAGTACTTC
TRBV7-6	16	-	TRBJ2-1	-	CASSLITGVSYNEQFF	TGTGCCAGCAGCTTAATTACGGGGGTCTCCTACAATGAGCAGTTCTTC
TRBV15	16	few	TRBJ2-3	TRBD2	CATSRGLAGGTDTQYF	TGTGCCACCAGCAGAGGATTAGCGGGGGGCACAGATACGCAGTATTTT
TRBV10-3	16	-	TRBJ1-1	TRBD1	CAISGYGQGVNTEAFF	TGTGCCATCAGTGGATACGGACAGGGGGTTAACACTGAAGCTTTCTTT
TRBV15	15	few	TRBJ2-1	TRBD2	CATSRSGRIDNEQFF	TGTGCCACCAGCAGGAGCGGGAGGATCGACAATGAGCAGTTCTTC
TRBV12-3/TRBV12-4	14	few	TRBJ2-3	TRBD2	CASMREGRGDTQYF	TGTGCCAGCATGAGGGAGGGGCGTGGAGATACGCAGTATTTT
TRBV12-3/TRBV12-4	16	few	TRBJ2-2	TRBD2	CASSFEAGGHAGELFF	TGTGCCAGCAGTTTCGAGGCGGGGGGGCACGCCGGGGAGCTGTTTTTT
TRBV3-1	14	-	TRBJ1-6	-	CASSSPGPDSPLHF	TGTGCCAGCAGCTCACCCGGTCCGGATTCACCCCTCCACTTT
TRBV7-6	16	few	TRBJ1-3	-	CASSLGLRAGGNTIYF	TGTGCCAGCAGCTTGGGGCTCAGGGCTGGAGGAAACACCATATATTTT
TRBV5-1	13	many	TRBJ2-1	-	CASSLEGGDEQFF	TGCGCCAGCAGCTTAGAGGGAGGCGATGAGCAGTTCTTC
TRBV6-1	15	-	TRBJ1-2	-	CASSEIGSSNYGYTF	TGTGCCAGCAGTGAGATCGGTTCTTCTAACTATGGCTACACCTTC
TRBV7-2	15	-	TRBJ2-7	TRBD2	CASSYQRDPSYEQYF	TGTGCCAGCAGCTATCAGCGGGACCCCTCCTACGAGCAGTACTTC
TRBV5-6	15	-	TRBJ2-7	TRBD1	CASSLETGNSYEQYF	TGTGCCAGCAGCTTAGAGACAGGGAACTCCTACGAGCAGTACTTC
TRBV5-8	14	few	TRBJ2-5	-	CASSLGPPVETQYF	TGTGCCAGCAGCTTGGGACCACCGGTGGAGACCCAGTACTTC
TRBV20-1	13	-	TRBJ2-5	-	CSALAGTEETQYF	TGCAGTGCCCTCGCCGGGACTGAAGAGACCCAGTACTTC
TRBV6-1	13	-	TRBJ1-2	-	CASSRTGFDGYTF	TGTGCCAGCAGTCGAACAGGGTTTGATGGCTACACCTTC
TRBV12-3/TRBV12-4	14	few	TRBJ1-1	TRBD1	CASSSTGRSTEAFF	TGTGCCAGCAGTTCGACAGGGCGGAGCACTGAAGCTTTCTTT
TRBV12-3/TRBV12-4	12	-	TRBJ2-7	-	CASRDTSYEQYF	TGTGCCAGCAGGGACACTTCCTACGAGCAGTACTTC
TRBV5-1	15	few	TRBJ2-7	TRBD2	CASSPLGGGDYEQYF	TGCGCCAGCAGCCCCCTGGGGGGGGGAGACTACGAGCAGTACTTC
TRBV12-3/TRBV12-4	12	-	TRBJ1-1	-	CASSSKGTEAFF	TGTGCCAGCAGTTCAAAGGGCACTGAAGCTTTCTTT
TRBV3-1	14	few	TRBJ2-7	TRBD2	CASTRSGTAEEQYF	TGTGCCAGCACCCGTAGCGGGACGGCTGAAGAGCAGTACTTC
TRBV6-1	14	-	TRBJ2-7	-	CASSEGGPAYEQYF	TGTGCCAGCAGTGAAGGGGGTCCAGCCTACGAGCAGTACTTC
TRBV6-6	13	-	TRBJ2-7	-	CASSYLGAYEQYF	TGTGCCAGCAGTTACCTAGGGGCCTACGAGCAGTACTTC